One and the same sample provided the 28 T cell receptor beta chains below, sequenced in a study of shared clonotypes between healthy human individuals. Profiled with immunoSEQ multiplex PCR; TCRdb holds only in-frame clones, not every one. The repertoire holds 1.5 million to 1.9 million clones, with 98% as singletons. Source material: naive CD4+ T cells sorted from blood. Described subset: CD45RA+ positively selected. These receptors were taken from a man aged 30 to 45 in good health.

This clone was picked up one time. This chain links TRBV6-6 with TRBJ1-2; D unresolved. In germline, CDR1 is MNHNY, CDR2 SVGAGI (reference sequence). Deletions cut 6 bases from V and 2 bases from J, with 19 bases between. This CDR3 is 16 amino acids long. The CDR3 DNA reads TGTGCCAGCAGGAATATGGCCGCGACCGCGAACTATGGCTACACCTTC. This gives the protein CASRNMAATANYGYTF.

The chain combines TRBV18 with TRBJ2-1, with D unclear. The germline CDR1 and CDR2 sequences are KGHSH and LQKENI. This CDR3 is built from 11 residues. The germline V and J ends were trimmed by 5 bases and 9 bases, with 8 bases remaining between them. DNA of the CDR3: TGTGCCAGCTCAATTTCCAGTGAGCAGTTCTTC. It is translated as CASSISSEQFF.

The CDR3 spells CASARLAEETQYF. The CDR3 DNA reads TGTGCCAGCGCTCGACTAGCAGAAGAGACCCAGTACTTC. This sequence joins TRBV18 and TRBJ2-5; 7 nucleotides agree with TRBD2. V lost 8 bases, J lost 3 bases, and 6 bases stayed unmatched. Germline-derived CDR1 and CDR2 are KGHSH and LQKENI. The CDR3 contains 13 residues.

The chain joins TRBV5-6 to TRBJ2-7; 9 nucleotides line up with TRBD2. Germline V gene lookup returns CDR1 SGHDT and CDR2 YYEEEE. CDR3 length: 16 amino acids. V shed 1 base and J 3 bases; nucleotides not matched to a gene: 8. CDR3 sequence: CASSLKPSGISYEQYF. CDR3 DNA sequence: TGTGCCAGCAGCTTGAAACCTAGCGGGATTAGCTACGAGCAGTACTTC. The variable domain in full, completed from reference TRBV5-6 and TRBJ2-7, reads DAGVTQSPTHLIKTRGQQVTLRCSPKSGHDTVSWYQQALGQGPQFIFQYYEEEERQRGNFPDRFSGHQFPNYSSELNVNALLLGDSALYLCASSLKPSGISYEQYFGPGTRLTVT.

On this clone: Germline and junction disagree at one end, which may indicate a read error. The chain joins TRBV7-7 to TRBJ1-1; D unclear. The CDR3 contains 13 residues. Germline assignment: CDR1 SSHAT and CDR2 FNYEAQ (reference sequence). In DNA form, the CDR3 reads TGTGCTAGCAGCTCCGGCAAGAACACTGAAGCTTTCTTT. Amino acid sequence: CASSSGKNTEAFF.

This chain uses TRBV6-1 with TRBJ1-3; 7 bases line up with TRBD1. CDR3 length: 13 residues. CDR1 MNHNS and CDR2 SASEGT come from the germline V gene. V shed 4 bases, J shed 16 bases, and the junction held 13 bases outside the gene matches. CDR3 sequence: CASSGSRGGVGYF. The CDR3 nucleotides read TGTGCCAGCAGTGGCTCTCGAGGGGGCGTAGGGTATTTT.

The chain couples TRBV27 to TRBJ2-7, with D perhaps matching TRBD1 (6 bases). The CDR3 is 14 residues long. V dropped 5 bases and J dropped 4 bases, with 15 bases sitting between them. Germline CDR1 is MNHEY and CDR2 is SMNVEV (reference sequence). DNA of the CDR3: TGTGCCAGCAGTCCCGACAGGATTCAATACGAGCAGTACTTC. It specifies CASSPDRIQYEQYF.

J is TRBJ2-7 and V is TRBV6-5, with D tentatively TRBD2 (5 bases). V shed 6 bases and J shed 2 bases, with 14 bases lying between them. Germline lookup yields CDR1 MNHEY and CDR2 SVGAGI. The CDR3 sequence is 14 residues long. CDR3 in amino acids: CASRVLGAAYEQYF. DNA for the CDR3: TGTGCCAGCAGAGTACTGGGAGCCGCCTACGAGCAGTACTTC.

This clone was observed once. The chain links TRBV5-5 to TRBJ2-5; 9 bases are shared with TRBD1. J gave up 6 bases and V 0 bases, and 6 bases lay outside the gene matches. CDR3 length equals 15 residues. From germline, CDR1 is SGHKS and CDR2 YYEKEE (reference sequence). The CDR3 coding sequence is TGTGCCAGCAGCTTGGCCAGACAGGGGGTGCAGACCCAGTACTTC. Amino acids: CASSLARQGVQTQYF.

This rearrangement joins TRBV2 to TRBJ2-5, with TRBD1 identical over 7 bases. J was trimmed by 10 bases and V by 5 bases; bases with no gene match: 10. Per the germline V gene, CDR1 is SNHLY and CDR2 is FYNNEI. This CDR3 contains 13 residues. CDR3 sequence reads: CASSPGQVVDQYF. The DNA of the CDR3 is TGTGCCAGCAGTCCAGGACAGGTCGTTGACCAGTACTTC. Supplemented by reference TRBV2 and TRBJ2-5, the full variable domain reads EPEVTQTPSHQVTQMGQEVILRCVPISNHLYFYWYRQILGQKVEFLVSFYNNEISEKSEIFDDQFSVERPDGSNFTLKIRSTKLEDSAMYFCASSPGQVVDQYFGPGTRLLVL.

This clone was seen just once. V is TRBV7-9 and J is TRBJ2-7; 9 positions match TRBD1. This CDR3 spans 15 amino acids. Per germline, CDR1 SEHNR and CDR2 FQNEAQ (reference sequence). V dropped 5 bases and J dropped 4; count of bases not matched to a gene: 9. The CDR3 DNA reads TGTGCCAGCAGCCTATTTGGGACAGGGATATACGAGCAGTACTTC. As protein: CASSLFGTGIYEQYF.

The genes are TRBV28 and TRBJ1-3, with a possible D match to TRBD1 (6 bases). Trimming removed 5 bases from V and 3 bases from J, with 14 bases in between. There are 15 residues in the CDR3. Looked up from germline, CDR1 is MDHEN and CDR2 is SYDVKM. This chain's CDR3 is CASSPTQGFGNTIYF. In nucleotides, the CDR3 is TGTGCCAGCAGTCCAACGCAGGGGTTTGGAAACACCATATATTTT.

This CDR3 reads CASSLVGVRVSTEAFF. CDR3 DNA sequence: TGTGCCAGCAGCTTAGTTGGAGTCAGGGTCAGCACTGAAGCTTTCTTT. This chain links TRBV11-2 with TRBJ1-1; D might be TRBD1 (5 bases). Trimming removed 1 base from V and 4 bases from J, with 16 bases in between. This CDR3 is 16 amino acids long. Germline-derived CDR1 and CDR2 are SGHAT and FQNNGV.

V and J are TRBV18 and TRBJ2-1, with TRBD1 matching 7 bases. In germline, CDR1 is KGHSH, CDR2 LQKENI. There are 15 residues in the CDR3. V lost 2 bases and J lost 3; bases outside the gene matches: 4. CDR3 sequence reads: CASSPGDSLYNEQFF. CDR3 DNA sequence: TGTGCCAGCTCACCAGGGGACAGTCTCTACAATGAGCAGTTCTTC.

The chain employs TRBV28 and TRBJ1-5, with D unresolved. The V gene lost 7 bases and the J gene lost 5 bases, with 15 bases spanning the gap. Germline-derived CDR1 and CDR2 are MDHEN and SYDVKM. The CDR3 covers 14 residues. Here the CDR3 reads CASTFSGSHQPQHF. The CDR3 DNA is TGTGCCAGCACTTTCAGTGGCTCTCATCAGCCCCAGCATTTT.

As for this clone: A junction end diverges from the germline sequence, so it may reflect a read error. The J gene is TRBJ2-3, the V gene TRBV5-1; 7 bases are a match to TRBD1. Germline CDR1 SGHRS, CDR2 YFSETQ. CDR3 size: 14 residues. The CDR3 DNA follows: TGCGCCAGCAGCCTTCGACAGGGTCGAGATGCGCAGTATTTT. Encoded protein: CASSLRQGRDAQYF.

The chain combines TRBV5-3 with TRBJ2-3; D is possibly TRBD2 (6 bases). TRBV5-3 is flagged as an ORF with uncertain function. There are 16 residues in the CDR3. The V end lost 5 bases, the J end lost 2 bases, and 18 bases lay between the germline ends. This chain's CDR3 is CARSYRLGRPTDTQYF. DNA of the CDR3: TGTGCCAGAAGTTATCGACTAGGCCGCCCCACAGATACGCAGTATTTT.

V is TRBV5-1 and J is TRBJ1-1, with D hard to call. This CDR3 region has 14 residues. CDR1 and CDR2 (germline): SGHRS, YFSETQ. V was trimmed by 4 bases and J by 6 bases, leaving 16 bases between them. The CDR3 sequence: CASSPGSIAAEAFF. The CDR3 region has the DNA TGCGCCAGCAGCCCGGGAAGCATCGCGGCTGAAGCTTTCTTT.

The genes are TRBV27 and TRBJ2-3, with TRBD2 identical over 9 bases. From germline, CDR1 is MNHEY and CDR2 SMNVEV (reference sequence). This CDR3 spans 18 amino acids. J was trimmed by 1 base and V by 6 bases; bases with no gene match: 14. The CDR3 sequence: CASRRGRAVDTGTDTQYF. For the CDR3, the DNA is TGTGCCAGCAGGCGCGGGAGGGCCGTAGATACGGGCACAGATACGCAGTATTTT.

The chain combines TRBV6-5 with TRBJ2-7; D is ambiguous. Trimming stripped 0 bases from V and 2 bases from J, with 8 bases between. There are 14 residues in the CDR3. Germline CDR1 MNHEY, CDR2 SVGAGI. The CDR3 DNA is TGTGCCAGCAGTTACTCGTCGTTAGCCTACGAGCAGTACTTC. It specifies CASSYSSLAYEQYF.

This chain links TRBV27 with TRBJ2-7, with D perhaps matching TRBD1 (5 bases). Germline CDR1 and CDR2: MNHEY and SMNVEV (reference sequence). This CDR3 has 16 residues. The ends were cut back, 5 bases at V and 3 bases at J, with 20 bases in the middle. This CDR3 is CASSPQGPYLSYEQYF. The DNA of the CDR3 is TGTGCCAGCAGTCCGCAGGGTCCCTATTTAAGCTACGAGCAGTACTTC.

This chain links TRBV10-3 with TRBJ2-6; D gene uncertain. The CDR3 runs 15 residues. CDR1 is ENHRY and CDR2 is SYGVKD in the germline V gene. Trimming cost V 0 bases and J 0 bases, with 3 bases left between them. CDR3: CAISESDSGANVLTF. The CDR3 region has the DNA TGTGCCATCAGTGAGTCCGACTCTGGGGCCAACGTCCTGACTTTC.

The chain uses TRBV5-1 and TRBJ1-4; D remains unclear. The CDR3 length is 12 residues. With 1 base removed from V and 7 bases from J, the gap between germline ends came to 5 bases. Looked up from germline, CDR1 is SGHRS and CDR2 is YFSETQ. The CDR3 bases are TGCGCCAGCAGCTTGTTTGGTGAAAAACTGTTTTTT. Its protein product is CASSLFGEKLFF.

In regard to this clone: Other DNA sequences in the same sample also yield this CDR3. The V and J genes are TRBV19 and TRBJ1-5; D not resolved. CDR1 and CDR2 (germline): LNHDA, SQIVND (reference sequence). The CDR3 contains 16 residues. V lost 3 bases and J lost 4, with 16 bases in between. CDR3 nucleotides: TGTGCCAGTAGTATCCCAGCGGGAGGCGGGAATCAGCCCCAGCATTTT. Translated, it gives CASSIPAGGGNQPQHF.

The rearrangement joins TRBV18 to TRBJ1-5; TRBD1 agrees at 8 bases. This CDR3 spans 19 amino acids. With 6 bases clipped from V and 0 bases from J, the junction kept 16 bases outside the gene matches. CDR1 KGHSH and CDR2 LQKENI come from the germline V gene. CDR3 DNA sequence: TGTGCCAGCTCGCCTATCCGGACAGGGAGGCAATATAGCAATCAGCCCCAGCATTTT. Protein product: CASSPIRTGRQYSNQPQHF.

The chain carries TRBV6-1 and TRBJ2-3, with D tentatively TRBD1 (5 bases). Trimming stripped 2 bases from V and 0 bases from J, with 9 bases between. Per germline, CDR1 MNHNS and CDR2 SASEGT. The CDR3 runs 15 residues. In DNA form, the CDR3 reads TGTGCCAGCAGTGAATCAGGGTCTAGCACAGATACGCAGTATTTT. Translating it yields CASSESGSSTDTQYF.

The chain joins TRBV5-1 to TRBJ1-2, with D unclear. Germline CDR1 SGHRS, CDR2 YFSETQ. The CDR3 is 14 residues long. With 0 bases removed from V and 3 bases from J, the gap between germline ends came to 9 bases. The CDR3 DNA is TGCGCCAGCAGCTTGGCCCGGGCCGACTATGGCTACACCTTC. It encodes CASSLARADYGYTF. The whole variable domain, remainder taken from reference TRBV5-1 and TRBJ1-2, is KAGVTQTPRYLIKTRGQQVTLSCSPISGHRSVSWYQQTPGQGLQFLFEYFSETQRNKGNFPGRFSGRQFSNSRSEMNVSTLELGDSALYLCASSLARADYGYTFGSGTRLTVV.

This rearrangement joins TRBV11-3 to TRBJ2-7, with a tentative D call TRBD1 (6 bases). Germline assignment: CDR1 SGHNT and CDR2 YENEEA. CDR3 length: 13 residues. V shed 5 bases and J shed 4 bases, with 12 bases lying between them. This CDR3 reads CASSRTQGYEQYF. The CDR3 DNA reads as TGTGCCAGCAGCCGTACACAGGGTTACGAGCAGTACTTC.